The present TCR beta chain was sequenced within a study of regulatory T cells in long-lasting Graves disease. Libraries of TCR beta came from iRepertoire HTBI primers plus Arm-PCR of CDR3 regions. TCRdb called the multiplex PCR reads again in MiXCR, with one record for every CDR3 protein. The sample records more than 350,000 distinct CDR3 sequences, more than 12% being singletons. This clonotype occurred many times. Its matching antigen is unknown. General study points: The analysis examined peripheral blood only and excluded thyroid tissue.

This sample's time point: newly diagnosed GD, antithyroid drugs for less than 3 months. The TCR library was made from RNA extracted from PBMCs. In germline, CDR1 is SNHLY, CDR2 FYNNEI. V lost 6 bases, J lost 6 bases, and 8 bases stayed unmatched. The CDR3 is 13 residues long. The data were also submitted as part of a second study, on T cells in Graves' hyperthyroidism and ophthalmopathy.

The sequence came from a woman aged 25 to 39 with Graves disease. The V gene is TRBV2, the J gene TRBJ2-7, with 7 bases aligning to TRBD2. Sequenced material: peripheral blood mononuclear cells (PBMCs), taken at new diagnosis, from a patient treated with antithyroid drugs. In DNA, the CDR3 is TGTGCCAGCAGGGCAACTAGCGCCGGCGAGCAGTACTTC. Translating it yields CASRATSAGEQYF.